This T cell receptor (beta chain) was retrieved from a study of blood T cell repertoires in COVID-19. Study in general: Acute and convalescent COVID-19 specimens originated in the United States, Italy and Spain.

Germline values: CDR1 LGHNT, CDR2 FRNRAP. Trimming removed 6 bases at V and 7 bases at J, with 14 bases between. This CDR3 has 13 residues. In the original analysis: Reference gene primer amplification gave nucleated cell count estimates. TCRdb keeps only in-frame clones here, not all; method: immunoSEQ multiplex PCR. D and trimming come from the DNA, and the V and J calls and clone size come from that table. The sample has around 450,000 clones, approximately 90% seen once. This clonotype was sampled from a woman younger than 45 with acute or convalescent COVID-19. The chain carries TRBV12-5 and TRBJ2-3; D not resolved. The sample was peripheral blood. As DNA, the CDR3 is TGTGCTAGTGGGGAAGAAAAACAGAATACGCAGTATTTT. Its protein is CASGEEKQNTQYF.